This T cell receptor (beta chain) was obtained from a study of T cell changes during pregnancy in multiple sclerosis. Only in-frame clones appear in the TCRdb table, and some are missing; sequencing was by immunoSEQ multiplex PCR. This sample has roughly 53,000 clones; 85% to 95% occur once, and the top ten carry approximately 0.72%. The germline V and J ends were trimmed by 1 base and 6 bases, with 15 bases remaining between them. From germline, CDR1 is SGHVS and CDR2 FNYEAQ. The CDR3 loop spans 16 amino acids. The source material was CD4+ T cells from peripheral blood mononuclear cells, sampled in the third trimester of pregnancy. The TCR sequence derives from a female donor with multiple sclerosis, enrolled in a pregnancy study. The chain carries TRBV7-6 and TRBJ2-2, with unresolved D. CDR3 in amino acids: CASSLVSLVLAGELFF. CDR3 nucleotide sequence: TGTGCCAGCAGCTTAGTTAGCCTAGTTCTGGCCGGGGAGCTGTTTTTT.